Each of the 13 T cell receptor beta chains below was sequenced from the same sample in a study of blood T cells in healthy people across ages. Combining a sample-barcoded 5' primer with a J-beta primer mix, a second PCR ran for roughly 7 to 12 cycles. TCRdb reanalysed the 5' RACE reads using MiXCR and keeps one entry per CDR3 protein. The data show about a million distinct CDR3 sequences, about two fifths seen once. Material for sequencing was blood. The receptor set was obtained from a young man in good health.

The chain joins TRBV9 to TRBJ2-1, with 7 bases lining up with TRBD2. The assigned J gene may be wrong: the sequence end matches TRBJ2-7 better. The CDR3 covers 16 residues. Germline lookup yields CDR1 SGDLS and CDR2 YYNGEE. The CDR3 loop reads CASSVGPAGSYNEQYF. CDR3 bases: TGTGCCAGCAGCGTAGGTCCAGCGGGGTCCTACAATGAGCAGTACTTC.

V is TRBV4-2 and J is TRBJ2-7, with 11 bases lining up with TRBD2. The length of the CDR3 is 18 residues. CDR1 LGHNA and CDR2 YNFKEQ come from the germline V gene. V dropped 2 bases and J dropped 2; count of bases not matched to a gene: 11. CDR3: CASSQPGLAEVGPYEQYF. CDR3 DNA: TGTGCCAGCAGCCAACCGGGACTAGCGGAGGTAGGGCCCTACGAGCAGTACTTC.

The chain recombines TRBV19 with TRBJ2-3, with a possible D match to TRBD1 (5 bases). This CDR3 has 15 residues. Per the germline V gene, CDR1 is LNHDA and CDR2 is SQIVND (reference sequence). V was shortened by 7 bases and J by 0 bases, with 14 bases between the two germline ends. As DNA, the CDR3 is TGTGCCAGTAAAACGACAGTTTCTAGCACAGATACGCAGTATTTT. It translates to CASKTTVSSTDTQYF. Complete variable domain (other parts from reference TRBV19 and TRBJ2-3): DGGITQSPKYLFRKEGQNVTLSCEQNLNHDAMYWYRQDPGQGLRLIYYSQIVNDFQKGDIAEGYSVSREKKESFPLTVTSAQKNPTAFYLCASKTTVSSTDTQYFGPGTRLTVL.

The CDR3 DNA sequence: TGTGCCAGCAGTCGACGCCTCGGGGGAACAGGACAAGAGACCCAGTACTTC. It translates to CASSRRLGGTGQETQYF. The genes are TRBV6-2 or TRBV6-3 and TRBJ2-5; maybe TRBD2 (6 bases). Germline values: CDR1 MNHEY, CDR2 SVGEGT. The CDR3 has 17 residues. V shed 5 bases and J shed 2 bases, with 21 bases lying between them.

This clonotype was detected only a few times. The CDR3 region is CASSPTGGVVGWTDTQYF. DNA of the CDR3: TGCGCCAGCAGCCCCACAGGGGGAGTAGTCGGCTGGACAGATACGCAGTATTTT. The rearrangement uses TRBV5-1 and TRBJ2-3, with TRBD1 identical over 8 bases. This CDR3 has 18 residues. Germline V gives CDR1 SGHRS, CDR2 YFSETQ. Trimming removed 4 bases from V and 3 bases from J; junction bases left unmatched: 16.

This CDR3 reads CSGSGQGGETQYF. The CDR3, as DNA: TGCAGTGGTTCAGGGCAGGGAGGAGAGACCCAGTACTTC. V is TRBV20-1 and J is TRBJ2-5; possible D gene TRBD2, 6 bases. Germline values: CDR1 DFQATT, CDR2 SNEGSKA (reference sequence). Trimming took 7 bases from V and 4 from J, leaving 16 bases between them. The CDR3 runs 13 residues.

CDR3 sequence: CASSQTRQGSNQPQHF. The CDR3, as DNA: TGCGCCAGCAGCCAAACTCGACAGGGGAGCAATCAGCCCCAGCATTTT. This chain links TRBV4-1 with TRBJ1-5; 8 positions match TRBD1. Germline CDR1 reads MGHRA; CDR2 reads YSYEKL. The CDR3 is made up of 16 amino acids. Germline trimming cut 2 bases from V and 1 base from J; bases unmatched to any gene: 4.

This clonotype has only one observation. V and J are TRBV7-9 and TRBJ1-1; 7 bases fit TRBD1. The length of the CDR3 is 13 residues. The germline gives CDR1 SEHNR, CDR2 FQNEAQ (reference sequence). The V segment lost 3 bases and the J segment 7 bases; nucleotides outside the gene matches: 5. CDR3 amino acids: CASSLGTADEAFF. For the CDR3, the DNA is TGTGCCAGCAGCTTGGGGACAGCGGATGAAGCTTTCTTT. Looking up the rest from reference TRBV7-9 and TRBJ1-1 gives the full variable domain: DTGVSQNPRHKITKRGQNVTFRCDPISEHNRLYWYRQTLGQGPEFLTYFQNEAQLEKSRLLSDRFSAERPKGSFSTLEIQRTEQGDSAMYLCASSLGTADEAFFGQGTRLTVV.

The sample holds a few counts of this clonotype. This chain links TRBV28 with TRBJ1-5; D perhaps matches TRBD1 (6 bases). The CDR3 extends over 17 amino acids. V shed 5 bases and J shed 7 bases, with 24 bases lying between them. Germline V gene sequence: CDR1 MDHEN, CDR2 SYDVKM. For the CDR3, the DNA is TGTGCCAGCAGTCCCTCGGGTTACAGGGCGAGTGGACAGCCCCAGCATTTT. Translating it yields CASSPSGYRASGQPQHF.

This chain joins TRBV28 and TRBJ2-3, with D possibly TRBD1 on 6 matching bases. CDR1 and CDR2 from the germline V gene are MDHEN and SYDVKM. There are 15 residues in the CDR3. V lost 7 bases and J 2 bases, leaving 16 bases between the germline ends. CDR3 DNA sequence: TGTGCCAGCACTCCCACGGACAGATACACAGATACGCAGTATTTT. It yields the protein CASTPTDRYTDTQYF.

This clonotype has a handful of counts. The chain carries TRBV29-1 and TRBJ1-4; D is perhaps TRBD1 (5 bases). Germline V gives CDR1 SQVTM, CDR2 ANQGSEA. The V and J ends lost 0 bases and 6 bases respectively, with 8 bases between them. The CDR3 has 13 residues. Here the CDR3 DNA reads TGCAGCGTTGAAGAGGGGGATGATGAAAAACTGTTTTTT. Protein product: CSVEEGDDEKLFF.

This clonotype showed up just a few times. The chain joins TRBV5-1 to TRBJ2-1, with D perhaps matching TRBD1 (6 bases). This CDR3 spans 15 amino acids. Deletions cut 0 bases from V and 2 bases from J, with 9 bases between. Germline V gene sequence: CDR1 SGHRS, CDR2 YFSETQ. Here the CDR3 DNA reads TGCGCCAGCAGCTTGGCACAGGGCACCTACAATGAGCAGTTCTTC. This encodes CASSLAQGTYNEQFF.

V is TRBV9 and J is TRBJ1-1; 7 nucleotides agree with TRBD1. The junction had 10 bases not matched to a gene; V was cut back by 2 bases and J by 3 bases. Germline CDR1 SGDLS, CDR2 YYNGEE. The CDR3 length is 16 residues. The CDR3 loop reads CASSVAADREDTEAFF. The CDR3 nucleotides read TGTGCCAGCAGCGTCGCCGCTGACAGGGAGGACACTGAAGCTTTCTTT.